These 22 T cell receptor beta chains were sequenced from one sample in a study of regulatory T cells in long-lasting Graves disease. Assembly of TCR beta libraries relied on iRepertoire HTBI primers together with Arm-PCR of CDR3 regions. Each CDR3 protein gets one entry after TCRdb re-called the multiplex PCR reads with MiXCR. There are approximately 360,000 distinct CDR3 sequences in the sample; roughly 20% occur only once, and 25% to 35% lies in the top ten. Indicated time point: persistent/refractory GD, antithyroid drugs over 5 years with positive TRAb. PBMCs were the source of the RNA used for TCR sequencing. This material consisted of peripheral blood mononuclear cells (PBMCs), taken when the disease was refractory, from a patient treated with antithyroid drugs. The source is a woman in her thirties or forties with Graves disease.

In this sample, this clonotype turned up many times. V and J are TRBV20-1 and TRBJ2-7, with 12 bases fitting TRBD2. The CDR3 contains 14 residues. J was trimmed by 7 bases and V by 6 bases; bases with no gene match: 10. The V gene's germline CDR1 is DFQATT and CDR2 SNEGSKA (reference sequence). CDR3 region: CSAPNSGLAGEQYF. CDR3 sequence (DNA): TGCAGTGCGCCTAATTCGGGACTAGCGGGTGAGCAGTACTTC.

This chain joins TRBV6-4 and TRBJ2-7; D is perhaps TRBD1 (6 bases). The CDR3 totals 13 residues. Germline-derived CDR1 and CDR2 are MRHNA and SNTAGT. Trimming stripped 11 bases from V and 5 bases from J, with 19 bases between. As DNA, the CDR3 is TGTGCCTCCCCCCGCAACAGGGTCCACGAGCAGTACTTC. Its protein product is CASPRNRVHEQYF.

This clonotype appeared many times. The genes are TRBV7-3 and TRBJ2-2; 7 nucleotides line up with TRBD2. The V gene end was trimmed by 5 bases and the J gene end by 3 bases; junction bases not matched to a gene: 6. Germline CDR1 SGHTA, CDR2 FQGTGA. This CDR3 contains 15 residues. The CDR3, as DNA: TGTGCCAGCAGCATGGGCCTAGCGGACACCGGGGAGCTGTTTTTT. Encoded protein: CASSMGLADTGELFF.

This chain links TRBV29-1 with TRBJ1-2, with D tentatively TRBD1 (6 bases). CDR1 is SQVTM, CDR2 ANQGSEA, per germline. CDR3 length: 17 residues. The V gene lost 5 bases and the J gene lost 7 bases, with 29 bases spanning the gap. CDR3 loop: CSVPPIPGGAVHLGYTF. The CDR3 DNA is TGCAGCGTTCCCCCCATCCCCGGGGGCGCCGTTCATCTTGGCTACACCTTC.

This sequence joins TRBV9 and TRBJ1-6, with D hard to call. The germline gives CDR1 SGDLS, CDR2 YYNGEE. Trimming removed 4 bases from V and 7 bases from J, with 12 bases in between. This CDR3 has 14 amino acids. The CDR3 spells CASSPAPANSPLHF. CDR3 in DNA: TGTGCCAGCAGCCCAGCCCCGGCCAATTCACCCCTCCACTTT.

V usage is TRBV2 and J usage is TRBJ2-3; D gene ambiguous. Trimming stripped 8 bases from V and 4 bases from J, with 16 bases between. The germline CDR1 and CDR2 sequences are SNHLY and FYNNEI. CDR3 size: 14 residues. CDR3 loop: CASSDGVSADTQYF. Written as DNA, the CDR3 is TGTGCCAGCTCAGACGGAGTATCAGCAGATACGCAGTATTTT.

This clonotype was recorded at least ten times. The chain couples TRBV15 to TRBJ1-5, with unresolved D. The CDR3 loop spans 16 amino acids. The germline gives CDR1 LNHNV, CDR2 YYDKDF (reference sequence). Trimming removed 0 bases from V and 2 bases from J, with 11 bases in between. CDR3 nucleotide sequence: TGTGCCACCAGCAGAGACCTCCCGCGGGGCAATCAGCCCCAGCATTTT. Residues: CATSRDLPRGNQPQHF.

This clonotype appeared a few times. This chain joins TRBV28 and TRBJ1-2; a possible D gene is TRBD1 (6 bases). From germline, CDR1 is MDHEN and CDR2 SYDVKM. This CDR3 is built from 15 residues. Trimming removed 1 base from V and 2 bases from J, with 11 bases in between. CDR3 sequence: CASSLLVGQNYGYTF. The CDR3 coding sequence is TGTGCCAGCAGTTTATTGGTCGGACAGAACTATGGCTACACCTTC.

The J gene is TRBJ1-2, the V gene TRBV6-1; TRBD1 matches at 7 bases. CDR1 is MNHNS, CDR2 SASEGT, per germline. V lost 10 bases and J lost 5; bases outside the gene matches: 4. This CDR3 has 11 residues. CDR3 protein: CATGGGYGYTF. The CDR3 DNA sequence: TGTGCCACAGGGGGAGGATATGGCTACACCTTC.

This chain uses TRBV19 with TRBJ2-2; 10 nucleotides match TRBD2. In germline, CDR1 is LNHDA, CDR2 SQIVND (reference sequence). The CDR3 totals 17 residues. The ends lost 6 bases at V and 0 bases at J; junction bases unmatched: 7. Here the CDR3 reads CASSSGLARSNTGELFF. The CDR3 nucleotides are TGTGCCAGTAGCTCGGGACTAGCGCGTTCGAACACCGGGGAGCTGTTTTTT.

This clonotype was observed a single time. This chain connects TRBV2 to TRBJ2-1; 7 bases fit TRBD1. The CDR3 loop spans 15 amino acids. The ends lost 6 bases at V and 6 bases at J; junction bases unmatched: 11. Looked up from germline, CDR1 is SNHLY and CDR2 is FYNNEI. In DNA form, the CDR3 reads TGTGCCAGCAGCCCCGGGACAGACCCTTCCAATGAGCAGTTCTTC. This sequence encodes CASSPGTDPSNEQFF.

This clonotype showed up just a few times. CDR3 DNA sequence: TGCGCCAGCACGGACAGGGCTACGACGGGAAACACCATATATTTT. Translating gives CASTDRATTGNTIYF. The chain recombines TRBV10-2 with TRBJ1-3; TRBD1 matches 8 bases. The length of the CDR3 is 15 residues. Per the germline V gene, CDR1 is WSHSY and CDR2 is SAAADI. The ends lost 7 bases at V and 4 bases at J; junction bases unmatched: 9.

V usage is TRBV3-1 and J usage is TRBJ1-6; 8 positions match TRBD1. Unmatched junction bases numbered 5, after V lost 3 bases and J lost 10 bases. Per germline, CDR1 LGHDT and CDR2 YNNKEL (reference sequence). The CDR3 consists of 14 residues. This CDR3 is CASSQGQASSPLHF. The DNA of the CDR3 is TGTGCCAGCAGCCAGGGACAGGCCTCATCACCCCTCCACTTT.

This clonotype has at least ten counts. V gene TRBV2 combines with J gene TRBJ2-5; D is perhaps TRBD2 (6 bases). Trimming stripped 8 bases from V and 4 bases from J, with 14 bases between. Germline values: CDR1 SNHLY, CDR2 FYNNEI. The CDR3 spans 13 residues. This chain's CDR3 is CASGREGGETQYF. As DNA, the CDR3 is TGTGCCAGCGGGCGGGAAGGTGGAGAGACCCAGTACTTC.

This clonotype was found many times. This chain links TRBV28 with TRBJ1-5; 7 bases agree with TRBD1. In germline, CDR1 is MDHEN, CDR2 SYDVKM. The CDR3 has 15 amino acids. The V segment lost 3 bases and the J segment 6 bases; nucleotides outside the gene matches: 8. CDR3 sequence (DNA): TGTGCCAGCAGTTTTCGACAGGGATCGCTTCAGCCCCAGCATTTT. Translated, it gives CASSFRQGSLQPQHF.

The rearrangement joins TRBV9 to TRBJ1-4; no firm D call. The CDR3 totals 14 residues. Germline V gene lookup returns CDR1 SGDLS and CDR2 YYNGEE. Deletions cut 6 bases from V and 0 bases from J, with 9 bases between. The CDR3 protein is CASTREATNEKLFF. The CDR3 DNA reads as TGTGCCAGCACCCGGGAAGCAACTAATGAAAAACTGTTTTTT.

This clonotype came up a few times. The CDR3 DNA is TGCAGCGTTGAAGATACAGGGCTCCCCAATCAGCCCCAGCATTTT. Translated: CSVEDTGLPNQPQHF. V is TRBV29-1 and J is TRBJ1-5; the D gene is possibly TRBD1 (6 bases). Germline V gene sequence: CDR1 SQVTM, CDR2 ANQGSEA. Trimming shortened V by 0 bases and J by 3 bases, and 12 bases separated the two germline ends. The CDR3 is 15 residues long.

Only a few counts were recorded for this clonotype. The genes are TRBV9 and TRBJ2-2; the D gene is possibly TRBD2 (6 bases). The CDR3 runs to 15 residues. Deletions cut 4 bases from V and 7 bases from J, with 17 bases between. CDR1 SGDLS and CDR2 YYNGEE come from the germline V gene. The CDR3 is CASSHGTSLHGELFF. Written as DNA, the CDR3 is TGTGCCAGCAGCCACGGGACTTCCCTCCACGGGGAGCTGTTTTTT. The variable domain in full, with the rest retrieved from reference TRBV9 and TRBJ2-2, is DSGVTQTPKHLITATGQRVTLRCSPRSGDLSVYWYQQSLDQGLQFLIQYYNGEERAKGNILERFSAQQFPDLHSELNLSSLELGDSALYFCASSHGTSLHGELFFGEGSRLTVL.

The CDR3 bases are TGCGCCAGCAGAGCAGGGACAGGGTTGTCCGGGGAGCTGTTTTTT. Residues: CASRAGTGLSGELFF. The chain is built from TRBV10-2 and TRBJ2-2, with 9 bases fitting TRBD1. Germline-derived CDR1 and CDR2 are WSHSY and SAAADI. The V and J ends lost 6 bases and 6 bases, in that order; junction bases with no gene match: 8. The CDR3 is made up of 15 amino acids.

This clonotype came up many times. The chain uses TRBV6-2 or TRBV6-3 and TRBJ2-4; no reliable D call. Germline loops: CDR1 MNHEY, CDR2 SVGEGT. Trimming pared 1 base from V and 0 bases from J, leaving 7 bases between. The CDR3 runs to 15 residues. The CDR3 bases are TGTGCCAGCAGTTACTTAGCAGTAGCCAAAAACATTCAGTACTTC. This sequence encodes CASSYLAVAKNIQYF.

This clonotype showed up just a few times. This chain connects TRBV5-6 to TRBJ2-7; 11 bases are a match to TRBD2. J gave up 7 bases and V 4 bases, and 10 bases lay outside the gene matches. Germline assignment: CDR1 SGHDT and CDR2 YYEEEE. This CDR3 comprises 15 residues. The CDR3 coding sequence is TGTGCCAGCAGCCTACGACTAGCGGGACGTCAAGAGCAGTACTTC. Translation: CASSLRLAGRQEQYF.

This chain joins TRBV9 and TRBJ2-7; no clear D. CDR3 length equals 17 residues. Trimming shortened V by 4 bases and J by 2 bases, and 22 bases separated the two germline ends. Germline CDR1 SGDLS, CDR2 YYNGEE. This chain's CDR3 is CASSLVIVPGTPYEQYF. The CDR3 DNA reads as TGTGCCAGCAGCTTGGTAATAGTCCCAGGCACTCCCTACGAGCAGTACTTC.